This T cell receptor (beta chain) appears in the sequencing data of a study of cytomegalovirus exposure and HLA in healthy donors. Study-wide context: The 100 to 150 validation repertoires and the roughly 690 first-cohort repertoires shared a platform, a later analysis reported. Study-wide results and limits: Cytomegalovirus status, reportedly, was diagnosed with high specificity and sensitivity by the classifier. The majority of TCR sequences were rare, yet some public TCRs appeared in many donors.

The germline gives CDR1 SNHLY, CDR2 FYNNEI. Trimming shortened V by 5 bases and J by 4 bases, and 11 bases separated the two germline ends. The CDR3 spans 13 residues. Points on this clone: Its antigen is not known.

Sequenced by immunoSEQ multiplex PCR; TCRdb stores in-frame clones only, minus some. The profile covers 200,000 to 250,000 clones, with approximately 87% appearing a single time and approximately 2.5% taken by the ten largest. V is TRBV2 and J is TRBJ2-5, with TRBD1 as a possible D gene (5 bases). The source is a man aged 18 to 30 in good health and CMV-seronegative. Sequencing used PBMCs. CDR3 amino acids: CASSNRLGETQYF. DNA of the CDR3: TGTGCCAGCAGTAACAGGCTTGGAGAGACCCAGTACTTC.